These T cell receptor beta chains were read from a single sample in a study of Ad26.COV2.S vaccination and SARS-CoV-2 variants. TCRdb's copy holds only in-frame clones and misses some; the assay was immunoSEQ multiplex PCR. The sample yields roughly 320,000 clones, around 87% seen once. Source: peripheral blood, taken in a trial of Ad26.COV2.S vaccine versus placebo. The origin of the receptors is a person between 18 and 65 years old who received the Ad26.COV2.S COVID-19 vaccine or a placebo. The CDR3 runs from the conserved cysteine through the conserved F or W. The D gene is left open where the match is weak. Clone size is stated in some rows and not others, as once, few, many or a class when expanded.

j_call cdr3_length d_call v_call clone_size cdr3_nt cdr3_aa
TRBJ2-7 16 . TRBV19 . TGTGCCAGTAGCCTATTTCTCTCCCCTAGAGTCTACGAGCAGTACTTC CASSLFLSPRVYEQYF
TRBJ2-6 12 . TRBV30 . TGTGCCGGGACTGCTGGGGCCAACGTCCTGACTTTC CAGTAGANVLTF
TRBJ2-1 16 . TRBV4-1 . TGCGCCAGCAGCCAAGATTGGACGGGGCATTTTAATGAGCAGTTCTTC CASSQDWTGHFNEQFF
TRBJ1-1 13 . TRBV7-3 . TGTGCCAGCAGGCTGACCTTGAACACTGAAGCTTTCTTT CASRLTLNTEAFF
TRBJ2-7 15 TRBD1 TRBV27 . TGTGCCAGCAGCCACCACGGGACAGCGGATTACGAGCAGTACTTC CASSHHGTADYEQYF
TRBJ1-4 15 TRBD1 TRBV2 . TGTGCCAGCAGGCGGGGTGGACAGGGTAGGGAAAAACTGTTTTTT CASRRGGQGREKLFF
TRBJ1-4 13 . TRBV6-2/TRBV6-3 . TGTGCCAGCAGTTGGTTTGGAAATGAAAAACTGTTTTTT CASSWFGNEKLFF
TRBJ1-1 14 . TRBV30 . TGTGCCTGGAGTGTACTACGGACAAACACTGAAGCTTTCTTT CAWSVLRTNTEAFF
TRBJ2-1 17 TRBD1 TRBV4-3 . TGCGCCAGCAGCCACCGAGCCCGGGGCAGGGGGCAAGATGAGCAGTTCTTC CASSHRARGRGQDEQFF
TRBJ1-2 17 . TRBV3-1/TRBV3-2 . TGTGCCAGCAGCCAAGAGGGGGCACTGGGAGGGGACTATGGCTACACCTTC CASSQEGALGGDYGYTF
TRBJ1-2 13 TRBD1 TRBV30 . TGTGCCTGGAGTTCAATCGGGACAGGGGGCTACACCTTC CAWSSIGTGGYTF
TRBJ1-3 15 TRBD1 TRBV6-5 . TGTGCCAGCAGTAATATGAGACAGGGAGGAAACACCATATATTTT CASSNMRQGGNTIYF
TRBJ2-7 13 . TRBV29-1 few TGCAGCGTCCCCTCGGAAAACTCCTACGAGCAGTACTTC CSVPSENSYEQYF
TRBJ2-7 14 . TRBV30 . TGTGCCTGGAGTGTCCAGGGGCACTCCTACGAGCAGTACTTC CAWSVQGHSYEQYF
TRBJ1-2 14 . TRBV30 . TGTGCCTGGAGTGTAAACGCCCTGACAGTTGGCTACACCTTC CAWSVNALTVGYTF
TRBJ2-5 15 TRBD2 TRBV7-3 once TGTGCCAGCAGCCCCCTGGGACTAGCGGGGGAGACCCAGTACTTC CASSPLGLAGETQYF
TRBJ1-2 15 TRBD1 TRBV4-3 . TGCGCCAGCAGCCAAGACGGGACAGGGATTTATGGCTACACCTTC CASSQDGTGIYGYTF
TRBJ1-6 16 . TRBV9 . TGTGCCAGCAGCACACAAATGACAGGAAATAATTCACCCCTCCACTTT CASSTQMTGNNSPLHF
TRBJ1-1 14 TRBD1 TRBV9 . TGTGCCAGCAACAGGGGGCTTTCGGACACTGAAGCTTTCTTT CASNRGLSDTEAFF
TRBJ1-2 18 TRBD1 TRBV2 . TGTGCCAGCAGTGAAACCCGGACAGGAAACAGAGTTAACTATGGCTACACCTTC CASSETRTGNRVNYGYTF
TRBJ2-2 16 TRBD2 TRBV30 few TGTGCCTGGAGTGTACTAGCGGGGGCCCTCACCGGGGAGCTGTTTTTT CAWSVLAGALTGELFF
TRBJ1-2 13 . TRBV5-1 . TGCGCCAGCAGCTCAACCGGGGACTATGGCTACACCTTC CASSSTGDYGYTF
TRBJ2-4 14 . TRBV6-6 . TGTGCCAGCAGTTACTCACTAGCCAAAAACATTCAGTACTTC CASSYSLAKNIQYF
TRBJ1-3 15 . TRBV19 . TGTGCCAGTAGTATAGAATACGGGGGACGAAACACCATATATTTT CASSIEYGGRNTIYF
TRBJ1-2 14 TRBD1 TRBV4-3 . TGCGCCAGCAGCCCAGACAGGGTGAACTATGGCTACACCTTC CASSPDRVNYGYTF
TRBJ1-6 15 . TRBV7-2 few TGTGCCAGCAGCTTAGCCCGAGGGCTTAATTCACCCCTCCACTTT CASSLARGLNSPLHF
TRBJ2-2 15 . TRBV6-5 . TGTGCCAGCAGTTACGCCCAGTCGAACACCGGGGAGCTGTTTTTT CASSYAQSNTGELFF
TRBJ2-2 14 . TRBV5-1 . TGCGCCAGCAGCTCTCACCCGAACACCGGGGAGCTGTTTTTT CASSSHPNTGELFF
TRBJ1-2 15 . TRBV5-1 . TGCGCCAGCAGCTTGGCCATGGGGGACGGCTATGGCTACACCTTC CASSLAMGDGYGYTF